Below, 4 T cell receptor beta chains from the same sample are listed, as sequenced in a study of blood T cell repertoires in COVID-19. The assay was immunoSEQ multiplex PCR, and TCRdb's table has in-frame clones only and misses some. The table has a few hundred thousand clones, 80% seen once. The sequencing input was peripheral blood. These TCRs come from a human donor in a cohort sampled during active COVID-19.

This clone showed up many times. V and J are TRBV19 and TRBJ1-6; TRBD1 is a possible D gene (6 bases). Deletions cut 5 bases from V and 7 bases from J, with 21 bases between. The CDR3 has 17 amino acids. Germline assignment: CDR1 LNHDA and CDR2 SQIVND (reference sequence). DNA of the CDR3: TGTGCCAGTAGTTCGGCCCCAGGGGCTGCCACCAATTCACCCCTCCACTTT. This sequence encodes CASSSAPGAATNSPLHF. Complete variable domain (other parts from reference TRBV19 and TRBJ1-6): DGGITQSPKYLFRKEGQNVTLSCEQNLNHDAMYWYRQDPGQGLRLIYYSQIVNDFQKGDIAEGYSVSREKKESFPLTVTSAQKNPTAFYLCASSSAPGAATNSPLHFGNGTRLTVT.

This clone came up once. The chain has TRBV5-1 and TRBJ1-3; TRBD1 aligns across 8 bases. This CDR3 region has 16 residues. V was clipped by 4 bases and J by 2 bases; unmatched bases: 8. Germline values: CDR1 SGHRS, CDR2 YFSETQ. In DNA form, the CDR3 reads TGCGCCAGCAGCAGCCAACAGGGGGGAACTGGAAACACCATATATTTT. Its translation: CASSSQQGGTGNTIYF.

CDR3 region: CASVVGGWGGYTF. The CDR3 DNA follows: TGTGCCAGCGTTGTTGGGGGCTGGGGCGGCTACACCTTC. The chain couples TRBV5-6 to TRBJ1-2, with TRBD1 as a possible D gene (6 bases). Trimming stripped 7 bases from V and 8 bases from J, with 18 bases between. CDR1 and CDR2 from the germline V gene are SGHDT and YYEEEE. The CDR3 has 13 amino acids.

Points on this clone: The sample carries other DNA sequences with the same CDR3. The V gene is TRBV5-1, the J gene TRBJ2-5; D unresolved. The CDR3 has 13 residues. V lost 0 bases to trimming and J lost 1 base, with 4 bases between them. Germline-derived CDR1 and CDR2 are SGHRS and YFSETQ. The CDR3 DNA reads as TGCGCCAGCAGCTTGGAAGCCCAAGAGACCCAGTACTTC. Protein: CASSLEAQETQYF.